This TCR beta chain stems from a study of T cell clonotyping in hematopoietic cell transplantation. Clones were read by immunoSEQ multiplex PCR, and TCRdb kept only the in-frame ones, dropping some. In the table there are several thousand clones, around 81% of which are singletons. Points from the study as a whole: Graft donor and pretransplant recipient Inverse Simpson Index values predicted broader posttransplant TCR diversity.

Points on this clone: The target antigen is unknown.

The sequence came from a male patient between 60 and 69 years old who had an allogeneic stem cell transplant, so T cells may come from the graft donor. Some clones in this sample may be carry-over from other donors' samples. The sample was peripheral blood mononuclear cells, taken 100 days after allogeneic stem cell transplant.

CDR3 region: CAISESIDRAYGYTF. The CDR3 coding sequence is TGTGCCATCAGTGAGTCGATCGACAGGGCCTATGGCTACACCTTC. The rearrangement links TRBV10-3 to TRBJ1-2, with 7 bases identical to TRBD1. This CDR3 comprises 15 residues. V dropped 0 bases and J dropped 4; count of bases not matched to a gene: 5. The germline CDR1 and CDR2 sequences are ENHRY and SYGVKD.